This paragraph covers one T cell receptor (beta chain) sequence. Which antigen it targets is not known. No base qualities exist here, and no much larger clone lies one base off it. The source of the sample is a study of technical replicates of blood from a handful of donors (dated by TCRdb to about 2017). CDR1 and CDR2 were assigned from the germline V gene as MNHNS and SASEGT. V loses 3 bases, J loses 4 bases, and the germline ends lie 7 bases apart. Including the terminal cysteine and phenylalanine, the CDR3 comprises 13 residues. Only the CDR3 region is kept as DNA, spanning 39 bases read in frame from base 1. The library was produced with the immunoSEQ multiplex PCR assay. TCRdb's version of the immuneACCESS table is confined to in-frame rearrangements and falls short of the full clone set. An unresolved V gene accounts for under half of the shortfall where checked; the remainder is of unknown origin. For this sample the table gives tens of thousands of clones, of which just over 90% were detected only once. Clones ranked in the top ten supply 0.25% to 0.35% of the sample.

Sample: T cells isolated from PBMCs. The sequence is built from TRBV6-1 and TRBJ1-5, with the identity of the D gene unclear. This receptor was obtained from a human donor in good health. The DNA sequence is given as TGTGCCAGCAGTGACGGCGGGAATCAGCCCCAGCATTTT. Translated, this gives CASSDGGNQPQHF.